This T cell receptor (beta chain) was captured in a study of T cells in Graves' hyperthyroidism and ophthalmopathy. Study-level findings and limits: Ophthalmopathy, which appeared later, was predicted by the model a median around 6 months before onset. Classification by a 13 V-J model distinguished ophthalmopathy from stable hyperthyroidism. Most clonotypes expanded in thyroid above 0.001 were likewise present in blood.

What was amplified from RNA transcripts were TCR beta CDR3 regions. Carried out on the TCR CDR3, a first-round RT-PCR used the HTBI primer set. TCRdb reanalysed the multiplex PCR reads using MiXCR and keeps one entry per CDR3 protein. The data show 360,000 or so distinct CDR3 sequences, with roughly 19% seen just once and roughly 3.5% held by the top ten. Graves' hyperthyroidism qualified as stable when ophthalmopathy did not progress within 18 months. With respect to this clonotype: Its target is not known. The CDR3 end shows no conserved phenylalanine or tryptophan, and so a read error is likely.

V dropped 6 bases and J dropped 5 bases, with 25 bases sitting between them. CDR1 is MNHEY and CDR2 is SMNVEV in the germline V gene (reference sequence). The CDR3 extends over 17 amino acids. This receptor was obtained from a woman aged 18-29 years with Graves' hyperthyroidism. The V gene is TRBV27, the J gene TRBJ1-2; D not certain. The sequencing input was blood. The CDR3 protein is CASRDVSAAAARYGYTS. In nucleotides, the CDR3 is TGTGCCAGCAGGGACGTTTCGGCGGCAGCGGCTCGATATGGCTACACCTCC.